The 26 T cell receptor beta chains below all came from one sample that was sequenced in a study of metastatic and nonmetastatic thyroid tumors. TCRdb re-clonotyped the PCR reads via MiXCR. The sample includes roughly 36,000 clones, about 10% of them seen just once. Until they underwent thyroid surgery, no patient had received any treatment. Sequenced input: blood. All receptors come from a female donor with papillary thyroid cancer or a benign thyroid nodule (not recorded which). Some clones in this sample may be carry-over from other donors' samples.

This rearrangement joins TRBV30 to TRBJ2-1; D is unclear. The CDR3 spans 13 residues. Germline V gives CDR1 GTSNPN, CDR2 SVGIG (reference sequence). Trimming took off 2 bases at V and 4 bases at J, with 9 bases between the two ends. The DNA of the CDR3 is TGTGCCTGGAGTCGGGCAACGTACAATGAGCAGTTCTTC. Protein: CAWSRATYNEQFF.

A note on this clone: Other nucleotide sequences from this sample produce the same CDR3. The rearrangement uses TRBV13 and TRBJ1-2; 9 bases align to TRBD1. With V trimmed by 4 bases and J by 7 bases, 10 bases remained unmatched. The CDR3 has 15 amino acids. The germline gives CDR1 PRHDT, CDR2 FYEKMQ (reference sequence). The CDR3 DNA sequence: TGTGCCAGCAGCTCAAGGGACAGGGCCCCGGGTGGCTACACCTTC. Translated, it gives CASSSRDRAPGGYTF.

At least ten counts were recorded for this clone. The CDR3 protein is CATGRTNTEAFF. CDR3 DNA sequence: TGTGCTACGGGACGGACGAACACTGAAGCTTTCTTT. The chain employs TRBV30 and TRBJ1-1; D is perhaps TRBD1 (5 bases). The CDR3 loop spans 12 amino acids. Germline V gene lookup returns CDR1 GTSNPN and CDR2 SVGIG (reference sequence).

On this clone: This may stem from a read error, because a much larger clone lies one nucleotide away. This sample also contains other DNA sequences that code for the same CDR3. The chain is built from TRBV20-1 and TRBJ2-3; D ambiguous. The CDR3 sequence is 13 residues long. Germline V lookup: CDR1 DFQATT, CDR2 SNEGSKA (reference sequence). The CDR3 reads CSASQVGTDTQYF. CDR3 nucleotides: TGCAGTGCTAGTCAGGTGGGCACAGATACACAGTATTTT.

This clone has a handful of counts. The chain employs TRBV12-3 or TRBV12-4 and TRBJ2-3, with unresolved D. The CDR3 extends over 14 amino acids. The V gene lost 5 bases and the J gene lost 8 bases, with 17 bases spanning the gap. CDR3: CASSPPRLTGTQYF. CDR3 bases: TGTGCCAGCAGTCCCCCACGACTGACGGGTACGCAGTATTTT.

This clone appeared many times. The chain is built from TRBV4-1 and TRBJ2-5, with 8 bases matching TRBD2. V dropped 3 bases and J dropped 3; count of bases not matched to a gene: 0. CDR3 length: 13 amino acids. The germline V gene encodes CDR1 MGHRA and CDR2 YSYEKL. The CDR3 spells CASSQTSEETQYF. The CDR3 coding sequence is TGCGCCAGCAGCCAGACTAGCGAAGAGACCCAGTACTTC.

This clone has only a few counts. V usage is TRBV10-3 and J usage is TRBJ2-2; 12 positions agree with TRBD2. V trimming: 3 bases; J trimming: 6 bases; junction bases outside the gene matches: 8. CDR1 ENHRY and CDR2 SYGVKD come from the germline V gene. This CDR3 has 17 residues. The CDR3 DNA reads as TGTGCCATCAGTGACCAGCCCGGACTAGCGGGACCCGGGGAGCTGTTTTTT. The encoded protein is CAISDQPGLAGPGELFF.

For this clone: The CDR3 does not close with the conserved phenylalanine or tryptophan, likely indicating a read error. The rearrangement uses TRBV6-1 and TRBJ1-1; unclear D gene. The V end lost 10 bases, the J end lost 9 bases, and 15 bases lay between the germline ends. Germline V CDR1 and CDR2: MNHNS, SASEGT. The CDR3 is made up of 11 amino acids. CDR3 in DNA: TGTGCCACCCAAGGCTCAGGAAAAGCTTTCATA. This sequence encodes CATQGSGKAFI.

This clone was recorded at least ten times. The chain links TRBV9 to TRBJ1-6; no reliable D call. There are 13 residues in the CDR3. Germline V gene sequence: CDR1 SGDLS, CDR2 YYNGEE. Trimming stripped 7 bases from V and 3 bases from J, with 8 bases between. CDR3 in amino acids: CASGGDYNSPLHF. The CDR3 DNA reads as TGTGCCAGCGGCGGGGACTATAATTCACCCCTCCACTTT.

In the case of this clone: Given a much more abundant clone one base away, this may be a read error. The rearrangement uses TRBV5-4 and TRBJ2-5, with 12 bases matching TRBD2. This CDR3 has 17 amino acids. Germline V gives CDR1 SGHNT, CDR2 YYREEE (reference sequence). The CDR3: CAGSPTSGRKGEETQYF. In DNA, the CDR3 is TGTGCCGGCAGCCCGACTAGCGGGAGAAAGGGGGAAGAGACCCAGTACTTC. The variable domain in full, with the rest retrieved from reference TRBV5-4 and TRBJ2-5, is ETGVTQSPTHLIKTRGQQVTLRCSSQSGHNTVSWYQQALGQGPQFIFQYYREEENGRGNFPPRFSGLQFPNYSSELNVNALELDDSALYLCAGSPTSGRKGEETQYFGPGTRLLVL.

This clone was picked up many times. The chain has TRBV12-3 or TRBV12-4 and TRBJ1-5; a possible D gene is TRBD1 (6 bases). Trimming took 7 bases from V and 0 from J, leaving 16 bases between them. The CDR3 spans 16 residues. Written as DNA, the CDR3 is TGTGCCAGCACTCTGGGGGCAGCTTATAGCAATCAGCCCCAGCATTTT. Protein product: CASTLGAAYSNQPQHF.

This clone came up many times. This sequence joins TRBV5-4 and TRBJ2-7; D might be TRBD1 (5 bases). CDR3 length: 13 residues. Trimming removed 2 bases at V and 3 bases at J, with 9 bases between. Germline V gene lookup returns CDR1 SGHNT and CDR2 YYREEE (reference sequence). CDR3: CASSFTGHYEQYF. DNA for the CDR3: TGTGCCAGCAGCTTTACAGGTCACTACGAGCAGTACTTC.

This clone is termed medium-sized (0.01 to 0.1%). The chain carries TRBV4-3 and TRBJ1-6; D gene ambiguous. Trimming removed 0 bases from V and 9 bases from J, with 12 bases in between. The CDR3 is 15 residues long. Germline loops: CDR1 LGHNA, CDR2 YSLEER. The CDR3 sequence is CASSQDWDRSSPLHF. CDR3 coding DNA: TGCGCCAGCAGCCAAGATTGGGATAGGAGTTCACCCCTCCACTTT.

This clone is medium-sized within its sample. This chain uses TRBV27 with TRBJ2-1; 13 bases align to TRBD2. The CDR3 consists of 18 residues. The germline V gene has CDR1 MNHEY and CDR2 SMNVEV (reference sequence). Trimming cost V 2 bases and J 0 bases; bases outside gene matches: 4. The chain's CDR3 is CASSLTSGRGPSYNEQFF. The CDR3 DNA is TGTGCCAGCAGTTTAACTAGCGGGAGGGGGCCCTCCTACAATGAGCAGTTCTTC.

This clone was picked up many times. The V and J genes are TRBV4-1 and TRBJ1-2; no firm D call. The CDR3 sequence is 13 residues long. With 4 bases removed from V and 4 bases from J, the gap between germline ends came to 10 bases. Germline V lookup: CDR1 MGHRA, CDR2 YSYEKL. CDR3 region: CASSRSGGYGYTF. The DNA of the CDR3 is TGCGCCAGCAGCCGGTCGGGAGGCTATGGCTACACCTTC.

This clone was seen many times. CDR3 bases: TGTGCCAGCAGTGACTCATCTAGCGGGAGGGATGAGCAGTTCTTC. Its translation is CASSDSSSGRDEQFF. V is TRBV6-4 and J is TRBJ2-1, with 12 bases lining up with TRBD2. The trim removed 0 bases at V and 8 bases at J, leaving 2 bases unmatched. Per germline, CDR1 MRHNA and CDR2 SNTAGT. The CDR3 covers 15 residues.

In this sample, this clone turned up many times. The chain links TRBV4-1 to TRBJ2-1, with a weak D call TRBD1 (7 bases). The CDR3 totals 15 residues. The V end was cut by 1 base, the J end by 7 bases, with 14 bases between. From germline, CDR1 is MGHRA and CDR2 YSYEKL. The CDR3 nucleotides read TGCGCCAGCAGCCAAGGTCAGGGGGGACAGAATGAGCAGTTCTTC. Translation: CASSQGQGGQNEQFF.

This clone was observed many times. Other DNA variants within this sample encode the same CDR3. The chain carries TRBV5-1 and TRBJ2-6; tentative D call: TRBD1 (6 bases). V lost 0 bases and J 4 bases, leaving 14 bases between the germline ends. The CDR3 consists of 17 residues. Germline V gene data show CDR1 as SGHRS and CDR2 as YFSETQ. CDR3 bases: TGCGCCAGCAGCTTGGACGCCCAGGGGAGCGGGGCCAACGTCCTGACTTTC. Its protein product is CASSLDAQGSGANVLTF.

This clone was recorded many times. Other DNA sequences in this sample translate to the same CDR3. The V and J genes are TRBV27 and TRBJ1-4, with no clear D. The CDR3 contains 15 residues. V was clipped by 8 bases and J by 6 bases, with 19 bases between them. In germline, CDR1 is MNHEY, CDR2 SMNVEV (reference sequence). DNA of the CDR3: TGTGCCAGCCGTCGATCAGGACGGTGGGATGAAAAACTGTTTTTT. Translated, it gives CASRRSGRWDEKLFF.

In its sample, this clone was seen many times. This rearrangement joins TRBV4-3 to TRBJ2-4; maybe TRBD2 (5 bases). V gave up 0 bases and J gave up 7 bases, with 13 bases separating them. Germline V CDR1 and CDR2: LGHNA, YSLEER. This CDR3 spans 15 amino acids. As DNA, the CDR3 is TGCGCCAGCAGCCAAGAATCCGGGGTTCAGAACATTCAGTACTTC. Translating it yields CASSQESGVQNIQYF.

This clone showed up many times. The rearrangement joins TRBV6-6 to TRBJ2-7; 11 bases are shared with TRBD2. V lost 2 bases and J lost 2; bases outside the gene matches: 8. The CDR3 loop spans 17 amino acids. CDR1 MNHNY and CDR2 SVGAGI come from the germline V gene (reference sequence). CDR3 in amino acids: CASSYLAGGGSTYEQYF. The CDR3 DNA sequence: TGTGCCAGCAGTTACCTAGCGGGAGGTGGGTCCACCTACGAGCAGTACTTC.

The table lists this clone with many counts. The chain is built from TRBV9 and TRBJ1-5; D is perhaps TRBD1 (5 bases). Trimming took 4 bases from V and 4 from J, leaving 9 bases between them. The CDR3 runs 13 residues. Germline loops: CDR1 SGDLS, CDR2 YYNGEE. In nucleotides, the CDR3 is TGTGCCAGCAGCCCGGGGGGAAATCAGCCCCAGCATTTT. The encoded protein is CASSPGGNQPQHF.

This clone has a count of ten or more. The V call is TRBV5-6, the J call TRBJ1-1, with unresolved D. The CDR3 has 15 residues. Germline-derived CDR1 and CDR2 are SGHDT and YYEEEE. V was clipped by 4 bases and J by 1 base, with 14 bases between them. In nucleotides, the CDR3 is TGTGCCAGCAGCCTTGGGGTGGGTGAGAACACTGAAGCTTTCTTT. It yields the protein CASSLGVGENTEAFF.

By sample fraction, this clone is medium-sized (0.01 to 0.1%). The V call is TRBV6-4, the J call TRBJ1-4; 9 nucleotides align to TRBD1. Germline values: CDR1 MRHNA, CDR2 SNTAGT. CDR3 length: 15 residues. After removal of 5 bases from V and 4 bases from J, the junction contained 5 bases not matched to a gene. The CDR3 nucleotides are TGTGCCAGCAGTCCGACAGGGGGGGGTAATGAAAAACTGTTTTTT. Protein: CASSPTGGGNEKLFF.

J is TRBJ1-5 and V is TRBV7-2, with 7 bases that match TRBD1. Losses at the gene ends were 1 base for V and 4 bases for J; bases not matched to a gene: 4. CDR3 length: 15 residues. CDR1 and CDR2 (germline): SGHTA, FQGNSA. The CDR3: CASSLVTGLNQPQHF. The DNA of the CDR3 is TGTGCCAGCAGCTTAGTGACAGGGTTAAATCAGCCCCAGCATTTT.

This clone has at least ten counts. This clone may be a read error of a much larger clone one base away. The CDR3 loop is CASSQGTVPYEQYF. The CDR3 nucleotides read TGTGCCAGCAGCCAAGGGACCGTACCCTACGAGCAGTACTTC. The rearrangement joins TRBV4-2 to TRBJ2-7; D uncertain. Germline V CDR1 and CDR2: LGHNA, YNFKEQ. The CDR3 extends over 14 amino acids. Trimming left V 1 base short and J 2 bases short, with 9 bases between.